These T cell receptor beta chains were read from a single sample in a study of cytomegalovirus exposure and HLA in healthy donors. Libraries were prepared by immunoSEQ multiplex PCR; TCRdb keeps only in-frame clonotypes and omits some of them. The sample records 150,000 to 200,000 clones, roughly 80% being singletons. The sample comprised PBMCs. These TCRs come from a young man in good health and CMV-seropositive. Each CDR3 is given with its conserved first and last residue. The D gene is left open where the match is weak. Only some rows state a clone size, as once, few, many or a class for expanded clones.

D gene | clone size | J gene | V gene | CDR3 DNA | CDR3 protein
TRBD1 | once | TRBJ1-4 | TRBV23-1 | TGCGCCAGCAGTCAATCGGGGACAGGGGGCCCTGAAAAACTGTTTTTT | CASSQSGTGGPEKLFF
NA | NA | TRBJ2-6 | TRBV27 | TGTGCCAGCAGTCCCGGGACATCCGGGGCCAACGTCCTGACTTTC | CASSPGTSGANVLTF
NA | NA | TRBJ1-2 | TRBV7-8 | TGTGCCAGCAGCCAACCCGCTCGACGGGGCTATGGCTACACCTTC | CASSQPARRGYGYTF
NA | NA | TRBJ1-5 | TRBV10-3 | TGTGCCATCAGTGAGTCGGGCCCGGGGGTTCAGCCCCAGCATTTT | CAISESGPGVQPQHF
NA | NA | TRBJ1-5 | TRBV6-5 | TGTGCCAGCAGCGGCGAACAGGGTCAGCCCCAGCATTTT | CASSGEQGQPQHF
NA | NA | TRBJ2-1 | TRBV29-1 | TGCAGCGTCCCGAAGGGGATCGAGCAGTTCTTC | CSVPKGIEQFF
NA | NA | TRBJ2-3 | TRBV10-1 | TGCGCCAGCAGTGATCGACAGAGCACAGATACGCAGTATTTT | CASSDRQSTDTQYF
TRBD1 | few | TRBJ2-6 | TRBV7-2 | TGTGCCAGCAGCTTCGTGGGGACAGGCCTCTCTGGGGCCAACGTCCTGACTTTC | CASSFVGTGLSGANVLTF
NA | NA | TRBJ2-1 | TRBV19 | TGTGCCAGTAGTATAGCCAGGGCCAATGAGCAGTTCTTC | CASSIARANEQFF
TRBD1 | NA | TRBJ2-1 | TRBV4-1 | TGCGCCAGCAGCCAAATAATGACAGGGGCCTACAATGAGCAGTTCTTC | CASSQIMTGAYNEQFF
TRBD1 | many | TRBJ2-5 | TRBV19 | TGTGCCAGTACCCAGGGGGAGCCCCAAGAGACCCAGTACTTC | CASTQGEPQETQYF
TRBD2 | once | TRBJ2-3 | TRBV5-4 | TGTGCCAGCAGGCTGTGGGGGGGGAACACAGATACGCAGTATTTT | CASRLWGGNTDTQYF
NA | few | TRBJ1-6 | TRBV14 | TGTGCCAGCAGCCCCTGGACAGTTACGCAATACAATTCACCCCTCCACTTT | CASSPWTVTQYNSPLHF
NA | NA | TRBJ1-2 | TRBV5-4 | TGTGCCAGCAGCTTGGCCCTGGTTAGTTATGGCTACACCTTC | CASSLALVSYGYTF
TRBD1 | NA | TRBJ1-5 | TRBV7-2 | TGTGCCAGCAGCGGATACCAGGGGGGTCAGCCCCAGCATTTT | CASSGYQGGQPQHF
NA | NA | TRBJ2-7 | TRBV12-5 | TGTGCTAGCGCGGGCAGGGGTTACGAGCAGTACTTC | CASAGRGYEQYF
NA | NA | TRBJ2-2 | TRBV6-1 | TGTGCCAGCAGTGAAGCAGAGGGGGATACCGGGGAGCTGTTTTTT | CASSEAEGDTGELFF
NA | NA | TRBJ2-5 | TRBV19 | TGTGCCAGTAGTATAGACAAGCGGATGGGGGTGGCAGGGGTAGTAGAGACCCAGTACTTC | CASSIDKRMGVAGVVETQYF
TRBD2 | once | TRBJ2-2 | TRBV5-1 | TGCGCCAGCAGCAGGACTAGCGGGAGAAACACCGGGGAGCTGTTTTTT | CASSRTSGRNTGELFF
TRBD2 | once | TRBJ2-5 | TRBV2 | TGTGCCAGCAGTCCCGGACTAGAAGAGACCCAGTACTTC | CASSPGLEETQYF
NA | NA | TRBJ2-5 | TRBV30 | TGTGCCTGGAGTGTACTATCTTTTGGAGAGACCCAGTACTTC | CAWSVLSFGETQYF
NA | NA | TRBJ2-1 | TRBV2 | TGTGCCAGCAATTCACGGTACGCGTCCTACAATGAGCAGTTCTTC | CASNSRYASYNEQFF
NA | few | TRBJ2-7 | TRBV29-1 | TGCAGCGTGACGGACTTCTCCTACGAGCAGTACTTC | CSVTDFSYEQYF
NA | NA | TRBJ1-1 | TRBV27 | TGTGCCAGCAGTTTCTACGGTTGGGCGAACACTGAAGCTTTCTTT | CASSFYGWANTEAFF
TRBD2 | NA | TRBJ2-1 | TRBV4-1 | TGCGCCAGCAGCCAAGTGGGGGGGCGGGAGGGCCCAAATGAGCAGTTCTTC | CASSQVGGREGPNEQFF
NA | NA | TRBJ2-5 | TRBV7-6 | TGTGCCAGCAGCTTAATGGCAGGGGAGGGAGAGACCCAGTACTTC | CASSLMAGEGETQYF
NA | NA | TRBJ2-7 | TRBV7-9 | TGTGCCAGCAGCTTAGGGATCACAGATACCTACGAGCAGTACTTC | CASSLGITDTYEQYF
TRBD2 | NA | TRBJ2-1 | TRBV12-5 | TGTGCTAGTGGGCTAGCGGGATCCGGTGAGCAGTTCTTC | CASGLAGSGEQFF
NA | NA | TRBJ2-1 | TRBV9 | TGTGCCAGCAGCGGGACAGGGAGGGTCGACAATGAGCAGTTCTTC | CASSGTGRVDNEQFF
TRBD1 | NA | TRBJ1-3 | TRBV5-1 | TGCGCCAGCAGCTTCGGACAGGGATCAGGTGGAAACACCATATATTTT | CASSFGQGSGGNTIYF
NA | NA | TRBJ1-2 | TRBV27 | TGTGCCAGCAGTTCAGGCACTTGGAATGGCTACACCTTC | CASSSGTWNGYTF
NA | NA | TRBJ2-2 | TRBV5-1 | TGCGCCAGCAGCCCTAAGGACTTTTCCAGCCGTCACACCGGGGAGCTGTTTTTT | CASSPKDFSSRHTGELFF
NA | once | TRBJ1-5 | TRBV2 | TGTGCCAGCAGTGAAGAGGGGATATCTCAGCCCCAGCATTTT | CASSEEGISQPQHF
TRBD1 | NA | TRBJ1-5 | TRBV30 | TGTGCCTGGAGTGTCGGACAGGGAGGTCAGCCCCAGCATTTT | CAWSVGQGGQPQHF
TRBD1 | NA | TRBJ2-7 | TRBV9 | TGTGCCAGCAGCGGGCCGGGACAGGGAAGCTCCTACGAGCAGTACTTC | CASSGPGQGSSYEQYF
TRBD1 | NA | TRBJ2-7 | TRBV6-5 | TGTGCCAGCAGCAGACAGGGTAAGGAGTCCTACGAGCAGTACTTC | CASSRQGKESYEQYF
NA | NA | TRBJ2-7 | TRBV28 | TGTGCCAGCAGAGAAGGACAAAGTACCTACGAGCAGTACTTC | CASREGQSTYEQYF
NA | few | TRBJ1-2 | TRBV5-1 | TGCGCCAGCAGCCCGGGAGCGGGCCTTAACTATGGCTACACCTTC | CASSPGAGLNYGYTF
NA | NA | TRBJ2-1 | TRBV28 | TGTGCCAGCAAAAGTTCCGACGGGAATGAGCAGTTCTTC | CASKSSDGNEQFF
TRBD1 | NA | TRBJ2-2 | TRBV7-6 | TGTGCCAGCAGCTGGGGGACAGGGGCCCCCGGGGAGCTGTTTTTT | CASSWGTGAPGELFF
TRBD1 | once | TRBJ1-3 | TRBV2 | TGTGCCAGCAGTCTGGACAGGGGGACTGGAAACACCATATATTTT | CASSLDRGTGNTIYF
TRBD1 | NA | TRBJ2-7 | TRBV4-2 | TGTGCCAGCAGCCAAGATACAGGGGCCTACGAGCAGTACTTC | CASSQDTGAYEQYF
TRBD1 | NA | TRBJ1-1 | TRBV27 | TGTGCCAGCAGTCCAAGCGACAGGGGGCCGGCAGAAGCTTTCTTT | CASSPSDRGPAEAFF
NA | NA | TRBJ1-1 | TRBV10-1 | TGCGCCAGCAGACCGTCCGGGACACAGCGAGAAGCTTTCTTT | CASRPSGTQREAFF
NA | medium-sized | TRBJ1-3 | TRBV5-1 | TGCGCCAGCAGCTTGGGGGTCGACTCCTCTGGAAACACCATATATTTT | CASSLGVDSSGNTIYF